This T cell receptor (beta chain) appears in the sequencing data of a study of T-cell reconstitution after alpha-beta-depleted transplantation in children (dated by TCRdb to between 2015 and 2016). Turning to the overall study: T-cell immune reconstitution after TCRalphabeta/CD19-depleted allogeneic hematopoietic cell transplantation in children was quantitatively tracked in the study by means of TCR repertoire profiling. Results the study describes overall, beyond this receptor: Over the following months the frequencies of hyperexpanded clones went down, and after one year T-cell counts and TCRbeta diversity were mostly credited to newly produced T cells. The apparently early recovery of alphabetaT-cell counts about two months after transplant reportedly depended on only several hundred rapidly expanded clones that came from non-depleted graft cells. In some patients, high TCRbeta diversity at day 60 was attributed to recipient T cells and intrathymic progenitors that had survived conditioning.

This clonotype has more than one count but fewer than ten. Its specific antigen is unknown. No base-level quality is on record; no much larger clone is a single base apart. The germline V gene (reference sequence) provides CDR1 DFQATT and CDR2 SNEGSKA. Including cysteine and phenylalanine, the CDR3 has 11 amino acids. Solely the CDR3 DNA is kept, with 33 bases framed from the first base. The sample's treatment or condition label, in plain terms: allogeneic hematopoietic cell transplantation with graft depleted of TCRalphabeta T cells and CD19 B cells. Transplant recipients were children who received TCRalphabeta/CD19-depleted allogeneic hematopoietic cell grafts. To prepare the library, PCR was applied. The sample was run on an Illumina HiSeq 2500. To normalize quantification of the TCRbeta repertoire, the TCR libraries were built with molecular barcoding that relied on unique molecular identifiers. The public sequencing data were trimmed at Q25 with fastp and processed into clonotypes with MiXCR by TCRdb, which kept only in-frame beta chains. Every distinct CDR3 protein forms one entry, paired with its most common genes and DNA. Present in this sample are hundreds of thousands of distinct CDR3 sequences, 10% to 15% of which were seen just once. The ten largest make up 2% to 2.5% of the sample.

This clonotype was sampled from a male patient between 5 and 17 years old who had a stem cell transplant for acute myeloid leukemia, so the T cells may come from the graft donor. Rearrangement joined TRBV20-1 to TRBJ2-3; too little of a D gene remains to name it. The input for sequencing was PBMCs, mostly from graft donor cells, taken 360 days after TCRalphabeta/CD19-depleted stem cell transplant. The nucleotide sequence reads as follows: TGCCACCACTGGGGATCAGATACGCAGTATTTT. This gives the protein CHHWGSDTQYF.